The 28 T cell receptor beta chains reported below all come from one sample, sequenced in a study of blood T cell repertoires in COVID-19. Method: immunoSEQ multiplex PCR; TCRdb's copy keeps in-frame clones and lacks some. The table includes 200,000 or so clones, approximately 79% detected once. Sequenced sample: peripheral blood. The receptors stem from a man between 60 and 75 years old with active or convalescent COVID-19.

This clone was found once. In nucleotides, the CDR3 is TGCGCCAGCAGCCCTACACAGGGGACAGATACGCAGTATTTT. Protein product: CASSPTQGTDTQYF. V is TRBV5-1 and J is TRBJ2-3, with TRBD1 matching 7 bases. There are 14 residues in the CDR3. With 4 bases clipped from V and 3 bases from J, the junction kept 5 bases outside the gene matches. Per germline, CDR1 SGHRS and CDR2 YFSETQ.

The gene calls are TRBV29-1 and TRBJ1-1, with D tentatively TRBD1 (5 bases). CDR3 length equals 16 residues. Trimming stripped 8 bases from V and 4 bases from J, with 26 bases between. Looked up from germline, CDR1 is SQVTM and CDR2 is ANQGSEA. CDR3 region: CSCNQILWGTTTEAFF. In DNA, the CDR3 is TGCAGCTGCAACCAAATACTGTGGGGCACAACCACTGAAGCTTTCTTT. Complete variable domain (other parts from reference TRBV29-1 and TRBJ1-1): SAVISQKPSRDICQRGTSLTIQCQVDSQVTMMFWYRQQPGQSLTLIATANQGSEATYESGFVIDKFPISRPNLTFSTLTVSNMSPEDSSIYLCSCNQILWGTTTEAFFGQGTRLTVV.

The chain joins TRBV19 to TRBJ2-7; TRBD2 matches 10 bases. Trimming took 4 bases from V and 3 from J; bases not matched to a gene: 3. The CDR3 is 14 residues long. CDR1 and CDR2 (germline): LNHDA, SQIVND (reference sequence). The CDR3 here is CASSKLAGLYEQYF. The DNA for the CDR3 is TGTGCCAGTAGTAAACTAGCGGGACTCTACGAGCAGTACTTC.

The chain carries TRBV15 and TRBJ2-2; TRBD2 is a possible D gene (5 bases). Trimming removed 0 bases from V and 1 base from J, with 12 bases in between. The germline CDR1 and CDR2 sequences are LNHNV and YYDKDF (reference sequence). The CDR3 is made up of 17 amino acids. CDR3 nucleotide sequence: TGTGCCACCAGCAGAGATCGTAATAGCGAGAACACCGGGGAGCTGTTTTTT. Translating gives CATSRDRNSENTGELFF.

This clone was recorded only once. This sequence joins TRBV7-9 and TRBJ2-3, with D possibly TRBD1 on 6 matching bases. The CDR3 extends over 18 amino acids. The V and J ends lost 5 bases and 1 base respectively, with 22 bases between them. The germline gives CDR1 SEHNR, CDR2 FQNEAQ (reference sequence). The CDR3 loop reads CASSRTVDTGLGTDTQYF. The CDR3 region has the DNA TGTGCCAGCAGCCGGACTGTCGACACAGGGTTAGGCACAGATACGCAGTATTTT. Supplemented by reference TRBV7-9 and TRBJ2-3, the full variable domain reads DTGVSQNPRHKITKRGQNVTFRCDPISEHNRLYWYRQTLGQGPEFLTYFQNEAQLEKSRLLSDRFSAERPKGSFSTLEIQRTEQGDSAMYLCASSRTVDTGLGTDTQYFGPGTRLTVL.

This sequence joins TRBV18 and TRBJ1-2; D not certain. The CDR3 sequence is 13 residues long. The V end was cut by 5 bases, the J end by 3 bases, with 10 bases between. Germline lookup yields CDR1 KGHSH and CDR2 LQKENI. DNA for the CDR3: TGTGCCAGCTCATATTCGAGGGACTATGGCTACACCTTC. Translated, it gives CASSYSRDYGYTF.

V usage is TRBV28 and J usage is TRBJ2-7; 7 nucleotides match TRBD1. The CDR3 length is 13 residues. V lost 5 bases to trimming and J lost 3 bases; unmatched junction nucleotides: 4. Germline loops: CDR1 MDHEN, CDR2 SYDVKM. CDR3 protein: CASSRQGRYEQYF. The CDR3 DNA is TGTGCCAGCAGTCGACAGGGCCGCTACGAGCAGTACTTC.

This chain's CDR3 is CASGLSGANVLTF. CDR3 nucleotide sequence: TGTGCCAGCGGCCTCTCTGGGGCCAACGTCCTGACTTTC. The chain uses TRBV24-1 and TRBJ2-6; D is uncertain. Trimming stripped 11 bases from V and 0 bases from J, with 7 bases between. The CDR3 consists of 13 residues. Germline V gives CDR1 KGHDR, CDR2 SFDVKD.

The CDR3 here is CASSPKRRLAGLGTDTQYF. CDR3 nucleotides: TGTGCCAGCAGCCCCAAGCGTCGGCTAGCGGGACTGGGCACAGATACGCAGTATTTT. This chain connects TRBV11-2 to TRBJ2-3; 9 bases map to TRBD2. The CDR3 spans 19 residues. Germline assignment: CDR1 SGHAT and CDR2 FQNNGV. V gave up 5 bases and J gave up 1 base; unmatched junction bases: 16.

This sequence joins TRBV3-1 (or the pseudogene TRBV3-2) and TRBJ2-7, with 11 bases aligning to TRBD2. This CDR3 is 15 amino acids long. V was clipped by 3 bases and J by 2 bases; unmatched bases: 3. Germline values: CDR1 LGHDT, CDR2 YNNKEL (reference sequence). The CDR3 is CASSQIAGGAYEQYF. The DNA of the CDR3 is TGTGCCAGCAGCCAGATAGCGGGAGGGGCCTACGAGCAGTACTTC.

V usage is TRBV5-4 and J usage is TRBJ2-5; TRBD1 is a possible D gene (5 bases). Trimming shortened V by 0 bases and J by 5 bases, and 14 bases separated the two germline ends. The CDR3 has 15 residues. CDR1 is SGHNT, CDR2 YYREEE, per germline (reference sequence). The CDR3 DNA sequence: TGTGCCAGCAGCTTGGTGGTTCAGGGTTCCGAGACCCAGTACTTC. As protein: CASSLVVQGSETQYF.

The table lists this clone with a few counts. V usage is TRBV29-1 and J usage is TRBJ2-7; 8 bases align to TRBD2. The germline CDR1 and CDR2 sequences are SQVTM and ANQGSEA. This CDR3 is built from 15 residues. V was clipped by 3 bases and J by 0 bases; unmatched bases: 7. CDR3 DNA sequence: TGCAGCGTTGACCATAGCGGGAACAGCTCCTACGAGCAGTACTTC. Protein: CSVDHSGNSSYEQYF.

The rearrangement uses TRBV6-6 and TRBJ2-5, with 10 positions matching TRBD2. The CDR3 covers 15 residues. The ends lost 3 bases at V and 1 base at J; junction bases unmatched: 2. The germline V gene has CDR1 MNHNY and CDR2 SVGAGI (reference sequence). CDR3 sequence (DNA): TGTGCCAGCAGTTATAGCGGGAGGACCCAAGAGACCCAGTACTTC. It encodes CASSYSGRTQETQYF.

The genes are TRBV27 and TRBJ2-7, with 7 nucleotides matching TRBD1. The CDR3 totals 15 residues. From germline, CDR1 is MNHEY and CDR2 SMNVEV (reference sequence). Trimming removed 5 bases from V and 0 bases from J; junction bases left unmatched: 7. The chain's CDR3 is CASSGTGTVSYEQYF. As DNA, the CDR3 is TGTGCCAGCAGTGGGACCGGGACAGTCTCCTACGAGCAGTACTTC.

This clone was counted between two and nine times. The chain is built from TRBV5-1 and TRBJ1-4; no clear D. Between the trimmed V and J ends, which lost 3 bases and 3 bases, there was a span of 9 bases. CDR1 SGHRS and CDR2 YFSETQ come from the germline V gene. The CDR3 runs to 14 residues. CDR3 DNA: TGCGCCAGCAGCTGGAGTGGTGCTAATGAAAAACTGTTTTTT. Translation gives CASSWSGANEKLFF.

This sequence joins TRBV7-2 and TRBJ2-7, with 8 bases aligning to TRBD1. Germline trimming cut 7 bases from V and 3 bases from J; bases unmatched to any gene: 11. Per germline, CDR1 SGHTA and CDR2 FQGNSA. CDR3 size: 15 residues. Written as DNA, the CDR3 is TGTGCCAGCACCAGGGGAGGACAGGGAAGCTACGAGCAGTACTTC. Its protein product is CASTRGGQGSYEQYF.

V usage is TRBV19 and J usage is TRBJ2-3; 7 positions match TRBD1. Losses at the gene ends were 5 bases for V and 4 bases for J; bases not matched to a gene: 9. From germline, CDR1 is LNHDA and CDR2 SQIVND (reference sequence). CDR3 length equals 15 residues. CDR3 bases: TGTGCCAGTAGTTTCCAGGCACAGGGGCCAGATACGCAGTATTTT. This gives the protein CASSFQAQGPDTQYF. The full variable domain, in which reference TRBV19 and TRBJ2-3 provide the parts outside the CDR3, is DGGITQSPKYLFRKEGQNVTLSCEQNLNHDAMYWYRQDPGQGLRLIYYSQIVNDFQKGDIAEGYSVSREKKESFPLTVTSAQKNPTAFYLCASSFQAQGPDTQYFGPGTRLTVL.

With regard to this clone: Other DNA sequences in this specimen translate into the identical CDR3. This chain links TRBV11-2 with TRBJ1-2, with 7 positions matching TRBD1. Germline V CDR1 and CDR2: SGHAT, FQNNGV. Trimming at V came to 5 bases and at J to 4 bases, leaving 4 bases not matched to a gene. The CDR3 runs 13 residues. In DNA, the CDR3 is TGTGCCAGCAGCCTTGGGACAGTCTATGGCTACACCTTC. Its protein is CASSLGTVYGYTF. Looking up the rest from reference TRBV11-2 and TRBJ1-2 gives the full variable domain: EAGVAQSPRYKIIEKRQSVAFWCNPISGHATLYWYQQILGQGPKLLIQFQNNGVVDDSQLPKDRFSAERLKGVDSTLKIQPAKLEDSAVYLCASSLGTVYGYTFGSGTRLTVV.

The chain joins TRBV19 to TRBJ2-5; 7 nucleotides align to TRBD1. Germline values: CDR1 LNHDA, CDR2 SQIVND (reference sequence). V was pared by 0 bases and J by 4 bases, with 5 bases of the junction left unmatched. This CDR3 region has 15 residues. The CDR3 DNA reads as TGTGCCAGTAGTATAGATATGTCAGGGGGAGAGACCCAGTACTTC. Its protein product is CASSIDMSGGETQYF.

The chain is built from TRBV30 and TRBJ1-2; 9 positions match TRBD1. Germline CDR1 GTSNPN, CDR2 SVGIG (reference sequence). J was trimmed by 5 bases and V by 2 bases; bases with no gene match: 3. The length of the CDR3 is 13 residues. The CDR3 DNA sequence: TGTGCCTGGAGTCCGGGGACAGGGTATGGCTACACCTTC. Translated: CAWSPGTGYGYTF.

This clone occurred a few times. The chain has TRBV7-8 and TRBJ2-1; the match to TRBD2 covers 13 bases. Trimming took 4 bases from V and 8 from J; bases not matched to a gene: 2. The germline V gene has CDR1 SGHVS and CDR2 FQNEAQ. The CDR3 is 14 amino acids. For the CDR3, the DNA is TGTGCCAGCAGCTATACTAGCGGGAGGGATGAGCAGTTCTTC. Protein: CASSYTSGRDEQFF.

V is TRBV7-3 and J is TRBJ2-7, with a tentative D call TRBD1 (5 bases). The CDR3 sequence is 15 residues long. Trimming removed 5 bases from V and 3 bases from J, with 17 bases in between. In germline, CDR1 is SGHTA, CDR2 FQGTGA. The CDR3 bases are TGTGCCAGCAGCCAGGGATCCGGAGCTAACTACGAGCAGTACTTC. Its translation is CASSQGSGANYEQYF.

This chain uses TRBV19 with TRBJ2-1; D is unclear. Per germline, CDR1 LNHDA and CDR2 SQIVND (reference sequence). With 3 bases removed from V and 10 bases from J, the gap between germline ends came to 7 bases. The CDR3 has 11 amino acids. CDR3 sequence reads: CASSIQEEQFF. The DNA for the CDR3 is TGTGCCAGTAGTATTCAGGAAGAGCAGTTCTTC.

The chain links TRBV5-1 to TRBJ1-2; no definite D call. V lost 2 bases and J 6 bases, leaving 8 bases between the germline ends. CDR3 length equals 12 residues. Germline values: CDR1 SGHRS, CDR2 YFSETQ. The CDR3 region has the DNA TGCGCCAGCAGCTTAGGGAGGCATGGCTACACCTTC. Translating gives CASSLGRHGYTF.

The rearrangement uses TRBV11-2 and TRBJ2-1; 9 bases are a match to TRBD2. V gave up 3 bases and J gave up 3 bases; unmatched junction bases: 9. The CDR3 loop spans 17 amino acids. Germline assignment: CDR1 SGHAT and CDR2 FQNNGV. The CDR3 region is CASSFFLAGVSYNEQFF. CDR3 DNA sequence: TGTGCCAGCAGCTTTTTTTTAGCGGGAGTAAGCTACAATGAGCAGTTCTTC.

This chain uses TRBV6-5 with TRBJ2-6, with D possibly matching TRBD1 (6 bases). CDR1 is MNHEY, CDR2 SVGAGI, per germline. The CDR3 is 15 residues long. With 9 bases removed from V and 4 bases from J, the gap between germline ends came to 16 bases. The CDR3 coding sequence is TGTGCCAGTTCTCTAACAGGGCGGGGGGCCAACGTCCTGACTTTC. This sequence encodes CASSLTGRGANVLTF.

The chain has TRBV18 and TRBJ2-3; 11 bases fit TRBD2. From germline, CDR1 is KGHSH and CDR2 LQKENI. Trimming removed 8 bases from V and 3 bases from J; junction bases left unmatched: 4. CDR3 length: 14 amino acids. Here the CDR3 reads CASERTSGTDTQYF. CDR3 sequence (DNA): TGTGCCAGCGAAAGGACTAGCGGGACAGATACGCAGTATTTT.

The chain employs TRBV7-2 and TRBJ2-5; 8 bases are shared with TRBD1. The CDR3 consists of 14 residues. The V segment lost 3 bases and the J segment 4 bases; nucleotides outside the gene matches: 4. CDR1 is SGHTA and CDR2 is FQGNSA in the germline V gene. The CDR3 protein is CASSFQGARETQYF. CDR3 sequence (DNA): TGTGCCAGCAGCTTCCAGGGGGCGAGAGAGACCCAGTACTTC.